This entry features one TCR beta chain sequence. Its antigen remains unknown. Germline V lookup: CDR1 KGHDR, CDR2 SFDVKD. This CDR3 is 16 amino acids long. The germline V and J ends were trimmed by 9 bases and 3 bases, with 20 bases remaining between them. These data are taken from a study of CD8+CD57+ T cells in acquired aplastic anemia. In the study overall: Sorted CD4+ and CD8+ cells gave an average of about 3 ug of DNA. Study-wide results and caveats: About 30 shared CD8+ CDR3s appeared highly expressed within patients' immunodominant clones.

Genomic DNA templated the TCR beta VDJ and CDR3 profiling. TCRdb reprocessed the reads via MiXCR and lists one record per CDR3 protein. The sample lists 150,000 to 200,000 distinct CDR3 sequences; 40% to 55% were seen once. Patients included in sequencing had previously demonstrated CD8+CD57+ cell expansion by flow cytometry. The diagnosis in all patients was severe acquired aplastic anemia. There was no therapy given to any patient before the blood sampling took place. This receptor was obtained from a human donor with aplastic anemia. Input material: sorted CD4+, CD8+, or CD8+CD57+ T cells (not recorded which) from PBMCs. The genes are TRBV24-1 and TRBJ2-1, with TRBD2 as a possible D gene (5 bases). CDR3 amino acids: CATGKPRGLNYNEQFF. The CDR3 coding sequence is TGTGCCACCGGTAAGCCGCGAGGGTTGAACTACAATGAGCAGTTCTTC.